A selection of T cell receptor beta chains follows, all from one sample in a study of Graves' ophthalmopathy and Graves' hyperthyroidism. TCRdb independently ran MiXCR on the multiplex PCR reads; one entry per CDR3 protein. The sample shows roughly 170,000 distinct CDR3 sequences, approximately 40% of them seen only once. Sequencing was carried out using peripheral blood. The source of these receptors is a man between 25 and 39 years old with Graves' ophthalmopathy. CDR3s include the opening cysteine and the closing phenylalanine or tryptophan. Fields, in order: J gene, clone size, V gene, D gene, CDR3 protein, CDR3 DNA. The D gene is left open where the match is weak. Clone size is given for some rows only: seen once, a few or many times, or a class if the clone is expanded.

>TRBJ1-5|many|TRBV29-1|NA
CSALGPGGGRQPQHF
TGCAGCGCCCTCGGCCCGGGAGGGGGACGGCAGCCCCAGCATTTT
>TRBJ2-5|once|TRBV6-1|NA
CASSDFTETQYF
TGTGCCAGCAGTGACTTTACCGAGACCCAGTACTTC
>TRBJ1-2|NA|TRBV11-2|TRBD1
CASSRSGQGDYGYTF
TGTGCCAGCAGCAGATCAGGACAGGGGGACTATGGCTACACCTTC
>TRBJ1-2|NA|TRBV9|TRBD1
CASSVGTGNYGYTF
TGTGCCAGCAGCGTAGGGACAGGGAACTATGGCTACACCTTC
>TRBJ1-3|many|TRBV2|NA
CASSYPVGNTIYF
TGTGCCAGCAGTTACCCCGTCGGAAACACCATATATTTT
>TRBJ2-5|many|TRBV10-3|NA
CAIRAEGQETQYF
TGTGCCATCAGGGCCGAAGGCCAAGAGACCCAGTACTTC
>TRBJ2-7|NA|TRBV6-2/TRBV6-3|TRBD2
CASSPAWSSGRDEQYF
TGTGCCAGCAGCCCGGCCTGGAGTAGCGGGAGGGACGAGCAGTACTTC
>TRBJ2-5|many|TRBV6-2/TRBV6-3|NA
CASSYGKRETQYF
TGTGCCAGCAGTTATGGAAAGCGGGAGACCCAGTACTTC
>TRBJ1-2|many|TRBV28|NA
CASRSQGSHYGYTF
TGTGCCAGCAGATCTCAGGGGAGCCACTATGGCTACACCTTC
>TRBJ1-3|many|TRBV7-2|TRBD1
CASEQGAGNTIYF
TGTGCCAGCGAACAGGGGGCTGGAAACACCATATATTTT
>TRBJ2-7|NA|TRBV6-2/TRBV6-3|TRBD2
CASNQGLGILEQYF
TGTGCCAGCAACCAAGGACTAGGGATCCTTGAGCAGTACTTC
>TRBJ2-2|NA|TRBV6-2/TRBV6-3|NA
CASSYATVTGELFF
TGTGCCAGCAGTTACGCTACTGTCACCGGGGAGCTGTTTTTT
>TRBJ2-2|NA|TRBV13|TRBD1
CASSLRTGTSPGELFF
TGTGCCAGCAGCCTGCGGACAGGGACGAGTCCCGGGGAGCTGTTTTTT
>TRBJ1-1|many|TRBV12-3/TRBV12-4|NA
CASSPGGITEAFF
TGTGCCAGCAGCCCGGGGGGAATCACTGAAGCTTTCTTT
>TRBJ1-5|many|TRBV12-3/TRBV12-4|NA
CASSFAGSNQPQHF
TGTGCCAGCAGTTTTGCAGGGAGCAATCAGCCCCAGCATTTT
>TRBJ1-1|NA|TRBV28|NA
CASSENAPATSEAFF
TGTGCCAGCAGCGAGAATGCCCCCGCTACCAGTGAAGCTTTCTTT
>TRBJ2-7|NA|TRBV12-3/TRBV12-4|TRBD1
CASSADRERYEQYF
TGTGCCAGCAGTGCGGACAGGGAAAGGTACGAGCAGTACTTC
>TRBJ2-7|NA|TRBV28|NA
CASRPTTAYEQYF
TGTGCCAGCAGACCCACTACCGCCTACGAGCAGTACTTC
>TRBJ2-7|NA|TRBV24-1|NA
CATSDGGSSYEQYF
TGTGCCACCAGTGATGGTGGGAGCTCCTACGAGCAGTACTTC
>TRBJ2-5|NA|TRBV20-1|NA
CSAGTGETQYF
TGCAGTGCCGGGACGGGGGAGACCCAGTACTTC
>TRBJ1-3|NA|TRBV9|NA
CASSVNTGLSGNTIYF
TGTGCCAGCAGCGTAAATACAGGCCTCTCTGGAAACACCATATATTTT
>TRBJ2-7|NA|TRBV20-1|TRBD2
CSARGTSGHYEQYF
TGCAGTGCTAGGGGGACTAGCGGGCACTACGAGCAGTACTTC
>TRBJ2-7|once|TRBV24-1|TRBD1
CATSDSRTGAQGEQYF
TGTGCCACCAGTGACTCCCGGACAGGGGCACAAGGCGAGCAGTACTTC
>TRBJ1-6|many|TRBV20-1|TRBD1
CSARDPTGLSNSPLHF
TGCAGTGCTAGAGACCCGACAGGGCTAAGTAATTCACCCCTCCACTTT
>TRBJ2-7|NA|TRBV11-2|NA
CASSSGGSRTLREQYF
TGTGCCAGCAGCTCAGGCGGTTCCCGAACTCTACGAGAGCAGTACTTC
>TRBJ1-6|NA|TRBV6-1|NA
CASSDGQTVQNSPLHF
TGTGCCAGCAGTGACGGACAGACCGTTCAGAATTCACCCCTCCACTTT
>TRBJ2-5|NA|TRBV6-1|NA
CASSETRVQETQYF
TGTGCCAGCAGTGAAACGAGGGTCCAAGAGACCCAGTACTTC
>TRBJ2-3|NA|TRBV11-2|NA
CASSAQGTGTDTQYF
TGTGCCAGTAGTGCCCAGGGGACGGGCACAGATACGCAGTATTTT
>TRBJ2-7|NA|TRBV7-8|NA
CASSPDTSSYEQYF
TGTGCCAGCAGCCCAGACACAAGCTCCTACGAGCAGTACTTC
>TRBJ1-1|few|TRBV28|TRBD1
CASSSGQGTSNTEAFF
TGTGCCAGCAGCTCCGGACAGGGGACATCGAACACTGAAGCTTTCTTT
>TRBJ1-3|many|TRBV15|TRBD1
CATSRGQGLGGNTIYF
TGTGCCACCAGCAGGGGACAGGGACTTGGCGGAAACACCATATATTTT
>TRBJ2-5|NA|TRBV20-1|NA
CSATEETQYF
TGCAGTGCCACAGAAGAGACCCAGTACTTC
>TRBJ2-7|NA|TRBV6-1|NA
CASMDGAAYFLYEQYF
TGTGCCAGCATGGATGGTGCCGCCTACTTCCTCTACGAGCAGTACTTC
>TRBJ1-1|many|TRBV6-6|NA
CASTSRGMNTEAFF
TGTGCCAGCACCAGTCGGGGCATGAACACTGAAGCTTTCTTT
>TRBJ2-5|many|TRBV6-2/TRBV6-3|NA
CASSYRGGETQYF
TGTGCCAGCAGTTACAGGGGGGGAGAGACCCAGTACTTC
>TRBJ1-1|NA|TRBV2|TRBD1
CASSEPGQGAGTEAFF
TGTGCCAGCAGTGAACCGGGACAGGGGGCGGGAACTGAAGCTTTCTTT
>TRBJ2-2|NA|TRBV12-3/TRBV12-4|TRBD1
CASSSRTGWTGELFF
TGTGCCAGCAGTTCTAGGACAGGGTGGACCGGGGAGCTGTTTTTT
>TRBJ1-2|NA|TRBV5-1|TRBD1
CASGPTGGAYGYTF
TGCGCCAGCGGCCCGACAGGGGGCGCATATGGCTACACCTTC
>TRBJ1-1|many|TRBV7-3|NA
CASSSDGTTEAFF
TGTGCCAGCAGCTCGGACGGTACTACTGAAGCTTTCTTT
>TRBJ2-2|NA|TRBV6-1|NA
CASNDAKELFF
TGTGCCAGCAACGACGCCAAGGAGCTGTTTTTT
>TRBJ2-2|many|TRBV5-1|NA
CASSLVPGVGTGELFF
TGCGCCAGCAGCTTGGTTCCAGGAGTAGGAACCGGGGAGCTGTTTTTT
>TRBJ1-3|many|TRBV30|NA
CAWSRGSGNTIYF
TGTGCCTGGAGCAGGGGCTCTGGAAACACCATATATTTT
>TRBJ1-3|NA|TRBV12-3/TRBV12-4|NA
CASSIRISGNTIYF
TGTGCCAGCAGCATACGGATCTCTGGAAACACCATATATTTT
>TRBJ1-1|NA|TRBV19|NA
CASSLDSDTEAFF
TGTGCCAGTAGTCTTGACAGCGACACTGAAGCTTTCTTT
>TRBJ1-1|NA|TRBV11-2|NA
CASSLGRGRLNTEAFF
TGTGCCAGCAGCTTAGGTCGGGGCCGTCTGAACACTGAAGCTTTCTTT
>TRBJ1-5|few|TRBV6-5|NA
CASSYRGVGNQPQHF
TGTGCCAGCAGTTACCGGGGGGTAGGCAATCAGCCCCAGCATTTT
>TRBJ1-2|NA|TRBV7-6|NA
CASSPRAQSSYGYTF
TGTGCCAGCAGCCCCCGGGCACAGAGCTCCTATGGCTACACCTTC
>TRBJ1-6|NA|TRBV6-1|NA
CASSTGRSSNSPLHF
TGTGCCAGCAGCACGGGACGGTCCTCTAATTCACCCCTCCACTTT
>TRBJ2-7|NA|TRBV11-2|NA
CASSLDLEGESHYEQYF
TGTGCCAGCAGCTTAGATCTTGAGGGAGAATCTCACTACGAGCAGTACTTC
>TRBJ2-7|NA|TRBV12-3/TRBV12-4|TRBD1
CASRDGTGPYEQYF
TGTGCCAGCAGGGACGGGACAGGGCCTTACGAGCAGTACTTC
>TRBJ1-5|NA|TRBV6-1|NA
CASSDRVGNQPQHF
TGTGCCAGCAGTGACAGGGTAGGGAATCAGCCCCAGCATTTT
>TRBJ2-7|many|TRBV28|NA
CASIGTDPPYEQYF
TGTGCCAGCATCGGGACTGACCCCCCCTACGAGCAGTACTTC
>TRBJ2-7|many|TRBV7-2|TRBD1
CASSGRDRLSYEQYF
TGTGCCAGCAGCGGACGGGACAGGTTATCCTACGAGCAGTACTTC